The sequence of this T cell receptor (beta chain) was determined in a study of blood T cell repertoires in COVID-19. Study at large: Samples taken during acute and convalescent COVID-19 were collected in the United States, Italy and Spain. PBMCs, B-cell-depleted T cells, or T cells were the source of the cDNA or gDNA that made up the material.

As handled by the study authors: Nucleated cell counts were estimated from reference gene primer amplification. Here immunoSEQ multiplex PCR was the method, and the copy in TCRdb shows in-frame clones only, minus some. From that table come the V and J calls and clone size; the DNA was used to work out D and trimming. There are 100,000 to 150,000 clones in the sample; more than 70% occur only once, and 5.5% to 6.5% lies in the top ten. This CDR3 has 14 amino acids. J gave up 0 bases and V 1 base, and 0 bases lay outside the gene matches. CDR1 and CDR2 from the germline V gene are SGHAT and FQNNGV. The source material was peripheral blood. The chain uses TRBV11-2 and TRBJ2-7; 7 bases line up with TRBD1. The receptor's source is a man older than 75 with active or convalescent COVID-19. The CDR3 here is CASSLGDSSYEQYF. The DNA for the CDR3 is TGTGCCAGCAGCTTAGGGGACAGCTCCTACGAGCAGTACTTC. Variable domain in full (rest from reference TRBV11-2 and TRBJ2-7): EAGVAQSPRYKIIEKRQSVAFWCNPISGHATLYWYQQILGQGPKLLIQFQNNGVVDDSQLPKDRFSAERLKGVDSTLKIQPAKLEDSAVYLCASSLGDSSYEQYFGPGTRLTVT.